This TCR beta chain stems from a study of T cells after yellow fever vaccination. This clonotype was seen a few times. V shed 6 bases and J shed 8 bases, with 17 bases lying between them. Germline V lookup: CDR1 SQVTM, CDR2 ANQGSEA. The CDR3 has 13 residues. TCRdb re-derived calls from the 5' RACE reads in MiXCR, one entry per CDR3 protein. Here the sample spans about 220,000 distinct CDR3 sequences, about 3% being singletons. The specimen was CD4+ T cells sorted from PBMCs, collected 10 days after the yellow fever booster vaccination. The clonotype was recovered from a young man who received the YFV17D yellow fever vaccine. The chain uses TRBV29-1 and TRBJ1-3; TRBD1 might be the D (5 bases). CDR3 bases: TGCAGCGTCGCTACGAACTTGGGGGACACCATATATTTT. Translated, it gives CSVATNLGDTIYF.